Listed below are T cell receptor beta chains from one sample, sequenced in a study of shared clonotypes between healthy human individuals. Clones were read by immunoSEQ multiplex PCR, and TCRdb kept only the in-frame ones, dropping some. The table records 1.5 million to 2.5 million clones, about 94% of them present only once. Sequenced material: naive CD8+ T cells sorted from blood. The receptors originated from a man aged 18 to 30 in good health. The CDR3 runs from the conserved cysteine through the conserved F or W. D genes are given only for firm matches.

d_gene: .
j_gene: TRBJ1-1
v_gene: TRBV6-6
CDR3nt: TGTGCCAGCAGTAGCCGACACGTTGAAGCTTTCTTT
CDR3aa: CASSSRHVEAFF

d_gene: .
j_gene: TRBJ1-5
v_gene: TRBV30
CDR3nt: TGTGCCTGGAGTGGACAGAACTTAAATCAGCCCCAGCATTTT
CDR3aa: CAWSGQNLNQPQHF

d_gene: .
j_gene: TRBJ1-1
v_gene: TRBV27
CDR3nt: TGTGCCAGCCGGGGGGGCAGGGAAGCTTTCTTT
CDR3aa: CASRGGREAFF

d_gene: TRBD2
j_gene: TRBJ2-1
v_gene: TRBV2
CDR3nt: TGTGCCAGCAGTGAATCATCGTCTAGCGGGGAAAATGAGCAGTTCTTC
CDR3aa: CASSESSSSGENEQFF

d_gene: .
j_gene: TRBJ1-2
v_gene: TRBV14
CDR3nt: TGTGCCAGCAGCCAAGGTGGGACACCTCTTGGCTACACCTTC
CDR3aa: CASSQGGTPLGYTF

d_gene: TRBD1
j_gene: TRBJ2-5
v_gene: TRBV28
CDR3nt: TGTGCCAGCACCGGGACAGGGGGCGTTGAGACCCAGTACTTC
CDR3aa: CASTGTGGVETQYF

d_gene: .
j_gene: TRBJ1-2
v_gene: TRBV10-2
CDR3nt: TGCGCCAGCAGTGAGGCCCGGGGCCTCTATGGCTACACCTTC
CDR3aa: CASSEARGLYGYTF

d_gene: .
j_gene: TRBJ2-7
v_gene: TRBV29-1
CDR3nt: TGCAGCGTTCCGTCGGCAGATCCCTACGAGCAGTACTTC
CDR3aa: CSVPSADPYEQYF

d_gene: TRBD1
j_gene: TRBJ2-1
v_gene: TRBV6-5
CDR3nt: TGTGCCAGCAGTTACTCGATGACAGGGGGCGATGAGCAGTTCTTC
CDR3aa: CASSYSMTGGDEQFF

d_gene: .
j_gene: TRBJ2-3
v_gene: TRBV27
CDR3nt: TGTGCCAGCAGTTTGAGACAGCTCTATACGCAGTATTTT
CDR3aa: CASSLRQLYTQYF